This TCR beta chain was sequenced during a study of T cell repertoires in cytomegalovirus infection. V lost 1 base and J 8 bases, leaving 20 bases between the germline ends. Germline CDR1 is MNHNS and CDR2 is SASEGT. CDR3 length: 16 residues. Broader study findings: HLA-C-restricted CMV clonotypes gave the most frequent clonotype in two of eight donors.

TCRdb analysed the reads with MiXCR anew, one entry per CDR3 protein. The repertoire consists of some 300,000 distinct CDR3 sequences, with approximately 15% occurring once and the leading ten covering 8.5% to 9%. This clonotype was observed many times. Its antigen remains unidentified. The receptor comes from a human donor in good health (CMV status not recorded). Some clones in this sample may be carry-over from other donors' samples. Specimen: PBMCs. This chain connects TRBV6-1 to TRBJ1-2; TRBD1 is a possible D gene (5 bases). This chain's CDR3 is CASSEGGAEPWGGYTF. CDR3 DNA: TGTGCCAGCAGTGAAGGAGGGGCCGAACCTTGGGGGGGCTACACCTTC.